These 25 T cell receptor beta chains came from one sample sequenced in a study of T cells in Graves' hyperthyroidism and ophthalmopathy. What was amplified from RNA transcripts were TCR beta CDR3 regions. The TCR CDR3 first-round RT-PCR relied on the HTBI primer set. One entry per CDR3 protein, called by TCRdb with MiXCR from the multiplex PCR reads. The data show about 560,000 distinct CDR3 sequences, 16% seen once. The specimen was blood. The receptor set was obtained from a woman under 30 with Graves' hyperthyroidism.

This clonotype has a count of ten or more. The genes are TRBV20-1 and TRBJ2-7; TRBD2 agrees at 9 bases. The CDR3 contains 16 residues. Germline V gene sequence: CDR1 DFQATT, CDR2 SNEGSKA (reference sequence). J was trimmed by 0 bases and V by 1 base; bases with no gene match: 7. The DNA of the CDR3 is TGCAGTGCTAGAGCCTCGACTAGCGGCAGCTCCTACGAGCAGTACTTC. Residues: CSARASTSGSSYEQYF.

In the case of this clonotype: This may be a read error: a much more frequent sequence differs by one nucleotide. The CDR3 DNA is TGTGCCAGCAGACAACAGGGGAGGGATTATGGCGACACCTTC. It specifies CASRQQGRDYGDTF. V usage is TRBV12-3 or TRBV12-4 and J usage is TRBJ1-2; 7 bases agree with TRBD1. This CDR3 is built from 14 residues.

The table lists this clonotype with a few counts. V usage is TRBV3-1 and J usage is TRBJ2-5; 14 bases are shared with TRBD2. Germline V lookup: CDR1 LGHDT, CDR2 YNNKEL (reference sequence). The CDR3 extends over 15 amino acids. The ends lost 2 bases at V and 13 bases at J; junction bases unmatched: 9. The DNA of the CDR3 is TGTGCCAGCAGCCAAACCGGGACTAGCGGGAGTAATTGGTACTTC. Amino acid sequence: CASSQTGTSGSNWYF.

The V and J genes are TRBV19 and TRBJ1-5; perhaps TRBD1 as D (6 bases). V was shortened by 3 bases and J by 7 bases, with 10 bases between the two germline ends. CDR3 size: 13 residues. CDR1 is LNHDA, CDR2 SQIVND, per germline (reference sequence). The CDR3 sequence is CASSITGMQPQHF. The CDR3 region has the DNA TGTGCCAGTAGTATTACAGGGATGCAGCCCCAGCATTTT.

This clonotype was seen many times. The chain employs TRBV6-2 or TRBV6-3 and TRBJ1-1; D is undetermined. Germline lookup yields CDR1 MNHEY and CDR2 SVGEGT. The CDR3 spans 13 residues. V was shortened by 6 bases and J by 1 base, with 9 bases between the two germline ends. The CDR3 DNA reads TGTGCCAGCAGCCCTTCCGAGAACACTGAAGCTTTCTTT. Encoded protein: CASSPSENTEAFF.

The chain recombines TRBV2 with TRBJ2-1, with D maybe TRBD1 (7 bases). Germline V CDR1 and CDR2: SNHLY, FYNNEI. CDR3 size: 17 residues. V was clipped by 4 bases and J by 4 bases, with 20 bases between them. The CDR3 coding sequence is TGTGCCAGCAGTGTGAAGAGGCCAGGGGGACTTTACAATGAGCAGTTCTTC. Its protein product is CASSVKRPGGLYNEQFF.

The V call is TRBV19, the J call TRBJ2-5; possibly TRBD2 for D (6 bases). Germline V gene data show CDR1 as LNHDA and CDR2 as SQIVND (reference sequence). V lost 4 bases to trimming and J lost 5 bases, with 17 bases between them. This CDR3 region has 15 residues. CDR3 DNA sequence: TGTGCCAGTAGTAGAGCGGCGGGGCCATGGGAGACCCAGTACTTC. It encodes CASSRAAGPWETQYF.

This clonotype has a count of ten or more. The chain links TRBV3-1 to TRBJ2-3; D is ambiguous. The V and J ends lost 4 bases and 1 base respectively, with 9 bases between them. The germline gives CDR1 LGHDT, CDR2 YNNKEL (reference sequence). CDR3 length: 14 residues. CDR3 region: CASSPLVRTDTQYF. Written as DNA, the CDR3 is TGTGCCAGCAGCCCCCTAGTCCGCACAGATACGCAGTATTTT.

The V gene is TRBV3-1, the J gene TRBJ1-1; D gene unclear. Germline loops: CDR1 LGHDT, CDR2 YNNKEL (reference sequence). The CDR3 totals 13 residues. The V and J ends lost 4 bases and 3 bases respectively, with 9 bases between them. The CDR3, as DNA: TGTGCCAGCAGCCGAGTAGGGTACACTGAAGCTTTCTTT. It codes for CASSRVGYTEAFF.

This clonotype has just one count. This may stem from a read error, because a much larger clone lies one nucleotide away. V and J are TRBV11-2 and TRBJ2-1, with TRBD2 matching over 9 bases. Germline V gene sequence: CDR1 SGHAT, CDR2 FQNNGV. The CDR3 length is 15 residues. The CDR3 DNA follows: TGTGCCAGCAGACTGAGCGGGGGGTGGTACAATAAGCAGTTCTTC. Its translation is CASRLSGGWYNKQFF.

This clonotype was found many times. The chain employs TRBV10-3 and TRBJ1-5, with D tentatively TRBD1 (6 bases). Germline V CDR1 and CDR2: ENHRY, SYGVKD. The CDR3 has 15 residues. Trimming left V 4 bases short and J 0 bases short, with 10 bases between. CDR3 coding DNA: TGTGCCATCAGTGTGACAGGCGATAGCAATCAGCCCCAGCATTTT. Protein product: CAISVTGDSNQPQHF.

This clonotype was detected only a few times. The chain is built from TRBV28 and TRBJ2-5; the match to TRBD2 covers 11 bases. The germline V gene has CDR1 MDHEN and CDR2 SYDVKM. The length of the CDR3 is 15 residues. V lost 4 bases to trimming and J lost 3 bases; unmatched junction nucleotides: 4. The CDR3 is CASSSPTSGKETQYF. The CDR3 DNA is TGTGCCAGCAGTTCTCCGACTAGCGGGAAAGAGACCCAGTACTTC. Combining the CDR3 with reference TRBV28 and TRBJ2-5 gives the whole variable domain DVKVTQSSRYLVKRTGEKVFLECVQDMDHENMFWYRQDPGLGLRLIYFSYDVKMKEKGDIPEGYSVSREKKERFSLILESASTNQTSMYLCASSSPTSGKETQYFGPGTRLLVL.

This clonotype was observed a few times. The CDR3 region is CASSGYRLATYEQYF. CDR3 DNA: TGTGCCAGCAGTGGCTATAGACTAGCTACCTACGAGCAGTACTTC. The V gene is TRBV6-1, the J gene TRBJ2-7, with 7 bases fitting TRBD2. CDR3 length equals 15 residues. V lost 4 bases, J lost 2 bases, and 8 bases stayed unmatched. From germline, CDR1 is MNHNS and CDR2 SASEGT.

In its sample, this clonotype was seen many times. CDR3 sequence reads: CASSLIDREGTEKLFF. The CDR3 coding sequence is TGTGCCAGCAGCTTGATCGACAGGGAGGGTACTGAAAAACTGTTTTTT. The chain joins TRBV12-3 or TRBV12-4 to TRBJ1-4; 7 bases agree with TRBD1. This CDR3 region has 16 residues. J gave up 7 bases and V 6 bases, and 14 bases lay outside the gene matches.

Many counts were recorded for this clonotype. CDR3 loop: CASSPPDRGAYEQYF. In DNA form, the CDR3 reads TGTGCCAGCAGTCCACCGGACAGGGGGGCCTACGAGCAGTACTTC. The chain carries TRBV28 and TRBJ2-7; the match to TRBD1 covers 10 bases. Germline CDR1 reads MDHEN; CDR2 reads SYDVKM. J was trimmed by 2 bases and V by 5 bases; bases with no gene match: 6. This CDR3 is 15 amino acids long.

This clonotype was seen a few times. This chain joins TRBV19 and TRBJ1-3, with no clear D. Trimming took 3 bases from V and 0 from J, leaving 6 bases between them. There are 14 residues in the CDR3. In germline, CDR1 is LNHDA, CDR2 SQIVND (reference sequence). Here the CDR3 reads CASSIGDSGNTIYF. Here the CDR3 DNA reads TGTGCCAGTAGTATTGGGGACTCTGGAAACACCATATATTTT. Full variable domain (missing parts from reference TRBV19 and TRBJ1-3): DGGITQSPKYLFRKEGQNVTLSCEQNLNHDAMYWYRQDPGQGLRLIYYSQIVNDFQKGDIAEGYSVSREKKESFPLTVTSAQKNPTAFYLCASSIGDSGNTIYFGEGSWLTVV.

This clonotype was seen many times. The gene calls are TRBV28 and TRBJ2-3; unclear D gene. Between the trimmed V and J ends, which lost 4 bases and 1 base, there was a span of 12 bases. Germline V gene sequence: CDR1 MDHEN, CDR2 SYDVKM. This CDR3 has 15 amino acids. Here the CDR3 DNA reads TGTGCCAGCAGTTCCCGCCAGCCGGGCACAGATACGCAGTATTTT. This encodes CASSSRQPGTDTQYF.

This clonotype came up many times. The chain links TRBV4-3 to TRBJ2-1; no definite D call. The CDR3 sequence is 14 residues long. The germline gives CDR1 LGHNA, CDR2 YSLEER. Trimming pared 0 bases from V and 7 bases from J, leaving 10 bases between. The CDR3 protein is CASSQDRSFNEQFF. CDR3 DNA sequence: TGCGCCAGCAGCCAAGATAGGTCTTTTAATGAGCAGTTCTTC.

This clonotype was picked up a small number of times. The chain carries TRBV6-2 or TRBV6-3 and TRBJ2-1, with 8 nucleotides matching TRBD1. Germline trimming cut 3 bases from V and 15 bases from J; bases unmatched to any gene: 7. Germline V CDR1 and CDR2: MNHEY, SVGEGT. The CDR3 spans 12 residues. The CDR3 protein is CASSYGTGYLFF. The CDR3 region has the DNA TGTGCCAGCAGTTATGGGACAGGATATCTGTTCTTC.

The chain is built from TRBV19 and TRBJ1-5; 7 positions match TRBD1. The CDR3 has 18 residues. V gave up 5 bases and J gave up 5 bases; unmatched junction bases: 18. CDR1 LNHDA and CDR2 SQIVND come from the germline V gene (reference sequence). The CDR3 DNA sequence: TGTGCCAGTAGTGCCACAGGGGCAAAGGGCTTAGGCGATCAGCCCCAGCATTTT. Translated: CASSATGAKGLGDQPQHF.

V gene TRBV27 combines with J gene TRBJ2-1; D perhaps matches TRBD1 (6 bases). The germline V and J ends were trimmed by 8 bases and 3 bases, with 17 bases remaining between them. This CDR3 region has 15 residues. The germline CDR1 and CDR2 sequences are MNHEY and SMNVEV (reference sequence). The CDR3 bases are TGTGCCAGCCTTAAAACAGGGAGTAACTACAATGAGCAGTTCTTC. Its protein is CASLKTGSNYNEQFF.

The CDR3 is CASSLLLLAGSGEQFF. CDR3 nucleotide sequence: TGTGCCAGCAGTTTATTATTGCTAGCGGGATCGGGTGAGCAGTTCTTC. The gene calls are TRBV27 and TRBJ2-1; 9 nucleotides line up with TRBD2. After removal of 1 base from V and 9 bases from J, the junction contained 10 bases not matched to a gene. From germline, CDR1 is MNHEY and CDR2 SMNVEV (reference sequence). This CDR3 spans 16 amino acids.

This clonotype occurred many times. This chain uses TRBV29-1 with TRBJ2-5; maybe TRBD2 (6 bases). The CDR3 extends over 15 amino acids. V lost 4 bases to trimming and J lost 0 bases, with 15 bases between them. CDR1 and CDR2 (germline): SQVTM, ANQGSEA. The CDR3 DNA reads as TGCAGCGTTGCGGGGGACGGACTAAACCAAGAGACCCAGTACTTC. Translated, it gives CSVAGDGLNQETQYF. Supplemented by reference TRBV29-1 and TRBJ2-5, the full variable domain reads SAVISQKPSRDICQRGTSLTIQCQVDSQVTMMFWYRQQPGQSLTLIATANQGSEATYESGFVIDKFPISRPNLTFSTLTVSNMSPEDSSIYLCSVAGDGLNQETQYFGPGTRLLVL.

V usage is TRBV7-6 and J usage is TRBJ2-2, with D uncertain. V lost 1 base and J lost 1, with 7 bases in between. CDR1 SGHVS and CDR2 FNYEAQ come from the germline V gene. This CDR3 is 15 amino acids long. CDR3 amino acids: CASSLDLGNTGELFF. The CDR3 DNA sequence: TGTGCCAGCAGCTTAGACCTAGGGAACACCGGGGAGCTGTTTTTT. Full variable domain (remainder filled in from reference TRBV7-6 and TRBJ2-2): GAGVSQSPRYKVTKRGQDVALRCDPISGHVSLYWYRQALGQGPEFLTYFNYEAQQDKSGLPNDRFSAERPEGSISTLTIQRTEQRDSAMYRCASSLDLGNTGELFFGEGSRLTVL.

In its sample, this clonotype was seen a few times. V is TRBV29-1 and J is TRBJ2-1; the match to TRBD2 covers 9 bases. CDR1 SQVTM and CDR2 ANQGSEA come from the germline V gene. CDR3 length: 13 residues. Losses at the gene ends were 6 bases for V and 9 bases for J; bases not matched to a gene: 9. The CDR3 DNA follows: TGCAGCGTCCCCACCTGGACTAGCGTTGAGCAGTTCTTC. This sequence encodes CSVPTWTSVEQFF.